Shown below are 8 T cell receptor beta chains from a single sample sequenced in a study of identical twins. TCRdb called the 5' RACE reads again in MiXCR, with one record for every CDR3 protein. The data hold 500,000 to 550,000 distinct CDR3 sequences, with about 22% observed a single time. These data also formed part of another study, on yellow fever vaccine responses in identical twins.

Sequencing used CD4+ T cells sorted from blood. These receptors were taken from a woman under 30 in good health.

The rearrangement links TRBV7-6 to TRBJ2-1; 8 bases line up with TRBD2. This CDR3 contains 15 residues. Germline CDR1 and CDR2: SGHVS and FNYEAQ. The J segment lost 4 bases and the V segment lost 0 bases, leaving 2 bases of the junction unmatched. DNA for the CDR3: TGTGCCAGCAGCTTAGCGGGACTAGAATACAATGAGCAGTTCTTC. Amino acids: CASSLAGLEYNEQFF.

In regard to this clonotype: As the CDR3 is not closed by the conserved phenylalanine or tryptophan, this likely results from a read error. The chain has TRBV7-9 and TRBJ2-5, with D maybe TRBD1 (6 bases). The CDR3 covers 14 residues. Between the trimmed V and J ends, which lost 5 bases and 5 bases, there was a span of 15 bases. Germline assignment: CDR1 SEHNR and CDR2 FQNEAQ (reference sequence). CDR3 amino acids: CASSVSIGGETQYL. The CDR3 DNA is TGTGCCAGCAGCGTCTCGATAGGGGGTGAGACCCAGTACCTC.

This clonotype was observed a few times. The V and J genes are TRBV3-1 and TRBJ2-1; 7 nucleotides line up with TRBD2. V was pared by 0 bases and J by 0 bases, with 8 bases of the junction left unmatched. Germline loops: CDR1 LGHDT, CDR2 YNNKEL (reference sequence). The CDR3 length is 18 residues. The CDR3 nucleotides are TGTGCCAGCAGCCAAGATCAGGCTAGCGGTTTCTCCTACAATGAGCAGTTCTTC. Translated: CASSQDQASGFSYNEQFF.

This clonotype was observed a few times. The rearrangement joins TRBV10-3 to TRBJ2-1; D gene unclear. Between the trimmed V and J ends, which lost 0 bases and 10 bases, there was a span of 10 bases. Germline CDR1 ENHRY, CDR2 SYGVKD. CDR3 length: 13 amino acids. CDR3 sequence: CAISESGYLEQFF. The DNA of the CDR3 is TGTGCCATCAGTGAGTCGGGTTACCTAGAGCAGTTCTTC.

This clonotype came up a few times. This chain links TRBV7-2 with TRBJ2-1; the match to TRBD2 covers 8 bases. V shed 0 bases, J shed 0 bases, and the junction held 4 bases outside the gene matches. The germline gives CDR1 SGHTA, CDR2 FQGNSA. The length of the CDR3 is 17 residues. CDR3 nucleotides: TGTGCCAGCAGCTTAGCGTGGGGGACTAGCTCCTACAATGAGCAGTTCTTC. Encoded protein: CASSLAWGTSSYNEQFF.

The rearrangement joins TRBV12-3 or TRBV12-4 to TRBJ1-5; 10 bases are a match to TRBD1. The CDR3 sequence is 16 residues long. V was pared by 4 bases and J by 3 bases, with 6 bases of the junction left unmatched. CDR3 region: CASSSRDRGVNQPQHF. The DNA for the CDR3 is TGTGCCAGCAGTTCCCGGGACAGGGGAGTCAATCAGCCCCAGCATTTT.

The sample holds a few counts of this clonotype. The V call is TRBV15, the J call TRBJ1-3, with no clear D. Trimming took 1 base from V and 6 from J, leaving 4 bases between them. CDR1 LNHNV and CDR2 YYDKDF come from the germline V gene (reference sequence). The CDR3 length is 12 residues. The CDR3 DNA reads as TGTGCCACCAGCAGAGCGGAAAACACCATATATTTT. Its protein product is CATSRAENTIYF. Filled out from reference TRBV15 and TRBJ1-3, the complete variable domain reads DAMVIQNPRYQVTQFGKPVTLSCSQTLNHNVMYWYQQKSSQAPKLLFHYYDKDFNNEADTPDNFQSRRPNTSFCFLDIRSPGLGDTAMYLCATSRAENTIYFGEGSWLTVV.

The table lists this clonotype with a few counts. J is TRBJ2-2 and V is TRBV6-1; D might be TRBD1 (5 bases). Germline values: CDR1 MNHNS, CDR2 SASEGT. With 8 bases removed from V and 1 base from J, the gap between germline ends came to 11 bases. The CDR3 is 14 amino acids. The CDR3 nucleotides are TGTGCCAGCCACGGGCAGGGGAACACCGGGGAGCTGTTTTTT. It encodes CASHGQGNTGELFF.